This is a list of T cell receptor beta chains from one sample in a study of read filtering for tumor transcriptome and immune sequencing. One entry per CDR3 protein, called by TCRdb with MiXCR from the reads. The sample includes 100,000 to 150,000 distinct CDR3 sequences, 10% to 15% seen only once; the top ten take approximately 10%. Sequencing was carried out using a population of CD138-negative cells sorted from bone marrow. The receptors shown here come from a donor at least 40 years old with multiple myeloma. The CDR3 runs from the conserved cysteine through the conserved F or W. A D gene is named only where the DNA matches it firmly. The listing skips clone size in some rows; elsewhere it reads once, few, many or a size class.

V	D	J	size	CDR3	DNA
TRBV4-1	TRBD1	TRBJ2-6	.	CASSQRTGGGLSGANVLTF	TGCGCCAGCAGCCAACGGACAGGGGGTGGGCTCTCTGGGGCCAACGTCCTGACTTTC
TRBV6-1	.	TRBJ1-1	many	CASSEVGGRLRTEAFF	TGTGCCAGCAGTGAAGTGGGAGGTAGGCTTCGGACTGAAGCTTTCTTT
TRBV3-1	.	TRBJ1-2	many	CASSQGPSDGYTF	TGTGCCAGCAGCCAAGGCCCCTCCGATGGCTACACCTTC
TRBV20-1	TRBD2	TRBJ2-7	many	CSARPPGLAIYEQYF	TGCAGTGCTAGGCCTCCGGGACTAGCGATCTACGAGCAGTACTTC
TRBV29-1	TRBD2	TRBJ2-1	many	CSVSLAGESEQFF	TGCAGCGTCTCACTAGCGGGAGAATCTGAGCAGTTCTTC
TRBV15	TRBD1	TRBJ2-1	many	CATETDREDF	TGTGCCACCGAAACTGACAGGGAAGACTTC
TRBV19	TRBD2	TRBJ2-5	.	CASKEGASGSETQYF	TGTGCCAGTAAGGAGGGTGCTAGCGGGAGCGAGACCCAGTACTTC
TRBV18	TRBD2	TRBJ2-1	many	CASSPTSGGADEQFF	TGTGCCAGCTCACCAACTAGCGGGGGGGCCGATGAGCAGTTCTTC
TRBV6-5	.	TRBJ1-1	many	CASSYRQPSGLEAFF	TGTGCCAGCAGTTACAGGCAGCCCTCGGGCCTTGAAGCTTTCTTT
TRBV19	TRBD1	TRBJ1-4	many	CASRPGTGSEKLFF	TGTGCCAGTAGACCCGGGACAGGGAGTGAAAAACTGTTTTTT
TRBV2	TRBD1	TRBJ2-1	many	CASTLGQGPIGEQFF	TGTGCCAGCACTCTGGGACAGGGGCCAATCGGTGAGCAGTTCTTC
TRBV30	TRBD2	TRBJ2-2	many	CAWSARLAGWAGELFF	TGTGCCTGGAGTGCGCGACTAGCGGGATGGGCCGGGGAGCTGTTTTTT
TRBV4-1	.	TRBJ2-3	many	CASSQDGTGATDTQYF	TGCGCCAGCAGCCAAGATGGGACGGGGGCAACAGATACGCAGTATTTT
TRBV11-2	.	TRBJ2-5	many	CASSLNSVQETQYF	TGTGCCAGCAGCCTCAACAGCGTTCAAGAGACCCAGTACTTC
TRBV12-3/TRBV12-4	.	TRBJ1-1	.	CASSFLGANTEAFF	TGTGCCAGCAGTTTCTTGGGGGCAAACACTGAAGCTTTCTTT
TRBV7-9	.	TRBJ2-7	.	CASSLAGDSTYEQYF	TGTGCCAGCAGCTTAGCGGGGGACTCGACCTACGAGCAGTACTTC
TRBV29-1	.	TRBJ2-3	many	CSVVATPLGTDTQYF	TGCAGCGTTGTGGCAACTCCCCTTGGCACAGATACGCAGTATTTT
TRBV28	TRBD2	TRBJ2-1	many	CASRPSSGHYNEQFF	TGTGCCAGCAGACCATCTAGCGGGCATTACAATGAGCAGTTCTTC
TRBV19	TRBD1	TRBJ2-3	many	CAIRDRGSDTQYF	TGTGCCATCCGGGACAGGGGTTCAGATACGCAGTATTTT
TRBV29-1	TRBD2	TRBJ2-1	many	CSVGSAGGYNEQFF	TGCAGCGTTGGCTCAGCGGGAGGATACAATGAGCAGTTCTTC
TRBV7-9	TRBD1	TRBJ2-6	many	CASSRPRGTGATFSGANVLTF	TGTGCCAGCAGCCGACCCAGAGGGACAGGGGCAACGTTCTCTGGGGCCAACGTCCTGACTTTC
TRBV7-9	TRBD1	TRBJ2-5	many	CASSLGGQPAQETQYF	TGTGCCAGCAGCTTAGGGGGACAGCCGGCCCAAGAGACCCAGTACTTC
TRBV7-2	.	TRBJ2-1	many	CASSLVGGDEQFF	TGTGCCAGCAGCTTAGTAGGGGGTGATGAGCAGTTCTTC
TRBV7-8	.	TRBJ2-5	many	CASSLGGVQETQYF	TGTGCCAGCAGTTTAGGTGGGGTACAAGAGACCCAGTACTTC
TRBV7-4	TRBD1	TRBJ1-4	many	CASSSPGGFGEKLFF	TGTGCCAGCAGCTCGCCAGGGGGCTTCGGGGAAAAACTGTTTTTT
TRBV20-1	TRBD1	TRBJ2-1	.	CSAARDREFERFF	TGCAGTGCTGCCAGGGACAGGGAGTTTGAGCGGTTCTTC
TRBV19	.	TRBJ2-5	.	CASSQVGEAQYF	TGTGCCAGTAGTCAAGTTGGAGAGGCCCAGTACTTC
TRBV20-1	.	TRBJ2-2	.	CSARDGGAGNTGELFF	TGCAGTGCTAGAGATGGGGGGGCTGGTAACACCGGGGAGCTGTTTTTT
TRBV6-1	.	TRBJ2-5	.	CASSVRSNYQETQYF	TGTGCCAGCAGTGTTCGCAGTAACTACCAAGAGACCCAGTACTTC
TRBV3-1	.	TRBJ1-1	many	CASSHLDRNTEAFF	TGTGCCAGCAGCCACCTGGACAGAAACACTGAAGCTTTCTTT
TRBV11-2	.	TRBJ2-7	many	CASSLTGISYEQYF	TGTGCCAGCAGCTTAACGGGGATATCCTACGAGCAGTACTTC
TRBV7-3	.	TRBJ2-2	few	CASSFSVTTGELFF	TGTGCCAGCAGCTTTTCAGTGACCACCGGGGAGCTGTTTTTT
TRBV28	.	TRBJ2-7	few	CASGGGQSYEQYF	TGTGCCAGCGGGGGTGGACAGAGCTACGAGCAGTACTTC
TRBV12-3/TRBV12-4	.	TRBJ1-1	.	CASSLAEESTEAFF	TGTGCCAGCAGTTTGGCAGAGGAGAGCACTGAAGCTTTCTTT
TRBV7-2	TRBD1	TRBJ1-5	many	CASSQDRVSNQPQHF	TGTGCCAGCAGCCAGGACAGGGTTAGCAATCAGCCCCAGCATTTT
TRBV28	.	TRBJ2-5	many	CASSFLGRTREETQYF	TGTGCCAGCAGTTTCCTAGGTCGCACCCGGGAGGAGACCCAGTACTTC
TRBV20-1	.	TRBJ2-5	few	CSARPELALEETQYF	TGCAGTGCTAGGCCCGAACTAGCTTTAGAAGAGACCCAGTACTTC
TRBV29-1	.	TRBJ2-3	many	CSVEGAGDTQYF	TGCAGCGTTGAAGGGGCTGGTGATACGCAGTATTTT
TRBV12-3/TRBV12-4	.	TRBJ2-5	few	CASSVNRAQETQYF	TGTGCCAGCAGTGTAAACAGGGCCCAAGAGACCCAGTACTTC
TRBV28	.	TRBJ2-5	once	CASSLLQGRKTQYF	TGTGCCAGCAGTTTACTTCAGGGTAGGAAGACCCAGTACTTC
TRBV3-1	.	TRBJ1-2	many	CASSQEGIYGYTF	TGTGCCAGCAGCCAAGAAGGAATCTATGGCTACACCTTC
TRBV15	TRBD2	TRBJ2-1	many	CATSRESSGVSQFF	TGTGCCACCAGCAGAGAGAGTAGCGGGGTCTCGCAGTTCTTC
TRBV4-2	TRBD2	TRBJ2-1	many	CASSQAGTSDNEQFF	TGTGCCAGCAGCCAAGCTGGGACTAGCGACAATGAGCAGTTCTTC
TRBV29-1	.	TRBJ1-1	.	CSVQEQVNTEAFF	TGCAGCGTCCAAGAGCAAGTCAACACTGAAGCTTTCTTT
TRBV6-1	.	TRBJ2-1	many	CASSEAIHNEQFF	TGTGCCAGCAGTGAGGCGATCCACAATGAGCAGTTCTTC
TRBV6-5	.	TRBJ1-2	many	CASSYSIRTPGYTF	TGTGCCAGCAGTTACTCGATCCGGACCCCTGGCTACACCTTC
TRBV19	TRBD1	TRBJ2-5	many	CASRVRQGQETQYF	TGTGCCAGTAGGGTAAGACAGGGGCAGGAGACCCAGTACTTC
TRBV29-1	.	TRBJ2-5	.	CSVEGGEETQYF	TGCAGCGTTGAAGGGGGGGAAGAGACCCAGTACTTC
TRBV9	.	TRBJ1-1	many	CASSTQTVGTEAFF	TGTGCCAGCAGCACCCAGACAGTAGGCACTGAAGCTTTCTTT
TRBV7-8	TRBD2	TRBJ2-2	many	CASSYPPWTSGRMVTGELFF	TGTGCCAGCAGCTATCCACCTTGGACTAGCGGGAGAATGGTCACCGGGGAGCTGTTTTTT